This T cell receptor beta chain was obtained from a study of cytomegalovirus exposure and HLA in healthy donors. Whole-study context: In a later analysis, it was reported that the roughly 120 validation repertoires had been produced on the same platform as the 600 to 850 repertoires belonging to the first cohort. Regarding the study as a whole: It was approximately 170 TCR beta chains that were listed as cytomegalovirus-associated. A later analysis found first-cohort TCR clusters tended to co-occur in the 130 or so validation repertoires.

This CDR3 is 15 amino acids long. Trimming took off 2 bases at V and 6 bases at J, with 14 bases between the two ends. Looked up from germline, CDR1 is MNHNY and CDR2 is SVGAGI (reference sequence). The data were produced by immunoSEQ multiplex PCR, yet TCRdb's version contains in-frame clones alone and is incomplete. The data hold roughly 250,000 clones, with nearly 90% observed a single time. In regard to this clone: The antigen is unknown.

This chain uses TRBV6-6 with TRBJ1-5; D possibly corresponds to TRBD1 (5 bases). What was sequenced was PBMCs. This clonotype was obtained from a woman under 30 in good health and CMV-seronegative. The CDR3 coding sequence is TGTGCCAGCAGTTACCAAACAGGTGGTGGTCAGCCCCAGCATTTT. Its translation: CASSYQTGGGQPQHF.